This T cell receptor beta chain was documented in a study of siplizumab effects on memory and regulatory T cells. Findings and limits, study-wide: The suppressive capacity of proliferating Tregs from siplizumab cultures remained unconfirmed. The majority of clones, roughly 75-96% of proliferating CD4+ or CD8+ clones, lacked an assignable naive or memory phenotype.

Trimming took 2 bases from V and 0 from J, leaving 4 bases between them. Germline CDR1 and CDR2: MNHNS and SASEGT. This CDR3 is built from 13 residues. The assay covered some 100,000 TCR templates per sample. Measured with immunoSEQ multiplex PCR; TCRdb has only the in-frame clones, and not every one. The sample records approximately 94,000 clones, more than 85% being singletons. As regards this clone: Its antigen is unknown.

The source material was CD4+ T cells sorted from blood. This receptor was obtained from a human donor in good health. This chain connects TRBV6-1 to TRBJ1-2; D is unclear. This CDR3 is CASSEPANYGYTF. Here the CDR3 DNA reads TGTGCCAGCAGTGAACCAGCTAACTATGGCTACACCTTC.